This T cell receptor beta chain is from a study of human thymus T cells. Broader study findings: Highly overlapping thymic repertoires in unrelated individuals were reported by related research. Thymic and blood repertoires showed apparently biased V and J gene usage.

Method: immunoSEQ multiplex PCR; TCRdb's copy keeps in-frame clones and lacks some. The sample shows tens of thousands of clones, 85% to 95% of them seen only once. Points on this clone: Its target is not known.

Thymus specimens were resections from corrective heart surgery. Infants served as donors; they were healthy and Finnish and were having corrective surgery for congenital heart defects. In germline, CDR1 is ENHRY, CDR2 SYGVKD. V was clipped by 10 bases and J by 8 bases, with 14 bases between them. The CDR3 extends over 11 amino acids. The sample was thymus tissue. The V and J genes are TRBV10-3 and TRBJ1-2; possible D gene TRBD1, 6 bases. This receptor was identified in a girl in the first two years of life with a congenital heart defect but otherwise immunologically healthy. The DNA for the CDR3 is TGTGCCACCTTCCTTGGGGGCGGCTACACCTTC. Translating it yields CATFLGGGYTF.